One sample yielded the 27 T cell receptor beta chains listed below, sequenced in a study of glioma-infiltrating T cells. The iRepertoire nested amplicon-rescue multiplex PCR amplified TCR alpha and beta CDR3s from RNA. TCRdb reanalysed the multiplex PCR reads using MiXCR and keeps one entry per CDR3 protein. This sample yields approximately 10,000 distinct CDR3 sequences, of which under 65% are seen a single time; less than 25% belongs to the top ten. The sequenced sample consisted of glioma tissue, nonneoplastic brain tissue, or PBMCs (not recorded which). The receptors derive from a human donor with low-grade glioma or glioblastoma, undergoing nonglioma brain surgery, or in good health (not recorded which).

This chain joins TRBV20-1 and TRBJ2-7; 7 bases map to TRBD2. This CDR3 region has 15 residues. Looked up from germline, CDR1 is DFQATT and CDR2 is SNEGSKA (reference sequence). The junction had 17 bases not matched to a gene; V was cut back by 5 bases and J by 7 bases. CDR3 loop: CSAGAPGLWVFEQYF. The CDR3, as DNA: TGCAGTGCTGGTGCCCCGGGACTATGGGTTTTTGAGCAGTACTTC.

The V gene is TRBV12-3 or TRBV12-4, the J gene TRBJ2-3; 12 nucleotides match TRBD2. Losses at the gene ends were 5 bases for V and 2 bases for J; bases not matched to a gene: 8. The CDR3 consists of 17 residues. The CDR3 DNA sequence: TGTGCCAGCAGTCAAGGGACTAGCGGGCTGATCACAGATACGCAGTATTTT. It specifies CASSQGTSGLITDTQYF.

This clonotype has ten or more counts. The germline gene is not matched at one end of the junction; a read error may be the cause. The chain employs TRBV29-1 and TRBJ1-1; D remains ambiguous. The CDR3 sequence is 9 residues long. CDR1 and CDR2 from the germline V gene are SQVTM and ANQGSEA. CDR3 sequence: CSVYHPISF. The CDR3, as DNA: TGCAGCGTCTATCACCCTATATCCTTT.

The chain recombines TRBV28 with TRBJ2-7; D may be TRBD1 (6 bases). Germline V gene data show CDR1 as MDHEN and CDR2 as SYDVKM. V lost 3 bases and J 3 bases, leaving 12 bases between the germline ends. The CDR3 has 14 amino acids. CDR3 sequence: CASSFGDRNYEQYF. The CDR3 nucleotides read TGTGCCAGCAGTTTCGGAGACAGGAACTACGAGCAGTACTTC.

This clonotype was seen only a few times. Sequence at one end of the junction differs from germline and may be a read error. The chain joins TRBV4-3 to TRBJ1-2; D possibly corresponds to TRBD1 (5 bases). In germline, CDR1 is LGHNA, CDR2 YSLEER. This CDR3 spans 14 amino acids. CDR3 bases: TGCGCCAGCAGCCAACACGGGGGGGGTTATGGCTACACATTC. This encodes CASSQHGGGYGYTF.

Sample share makes this clonotype medium-sized. This rearrangement joins TRBV14 to TRBJ1-3; 9 positions agree with TRBD1. Germline V gene lookup returns CDR1 SGHDN and CDR2 FVKESK. The CDR3 runs to 15 residues. V gave up 3 bases and J gave up 5 bases; unmatched junction bases: 5. The chain's CDR3 is CASSHTGGIRNTIYF. DNA for the CDR3: TGTGCCAGCAGCCATACAGGGGGCATAAGAAACACCATATATTTT.

There are many counts of this clonotype. The J gene is TRBJ1-2, the V gene TRBV29-1; tentative D call: TRBD1 (5 bases). The CDR3 loop spans 11 amino acids. CDR1 is SQVTM and CDR2 is ANQGSEA in the germline V gene. V lost 3 bases, J lost 6 bases, and 8 bases lay in between. CDR3 residues: CSVEKQDGYTF. CDR3 DNA sequence: TGCAGCGTTGAGAAACAGGATGGCTACACCTTC. The whole variable domain, filled in from reference TRBV29-1 and TRBJ1-2, reads SAVISQKPSRDICQRGTSLTIQCQVDSQVTMMFWYRQQPGQSLTLIATANQGSEATYESGFVIDKFPISRPNLTFSTLTVSNMSPEDSSIYLCSVEKQDGYTFGSGTRLTVV.

In its sample, this clonotype ranks as large. The gene calls are TRBV6-1 and TRBJ2-1, with 8 nucleotides matching TRBD2. V was pared by 6 bases and J by 3 bases, with 4 bases of the junction left unmatched. CDR1 MNHNS and CDR2 SASEGT come from the germline V gene. The CDR3 loop spans 14 amino acids. CDR3 DNA: TGTGCCAGCAGCTTGACTAGCGACTACAATGAGCAGTTCTTC. It yields the protein CASSLTSDYNEQFF.

This clonotype was detected ten times or more. A much larger clone lies one base from this, so it may be a read error. V usage is TRBV7-6 and J usage is TRBJ1-1; a weak D match, TRBD1 (6 bases). The CDR3 sequence is 13 residues long. Looked up from germline, CDR1 is SGHVS and CDR2 is FNYEAQ. Written as DNA, the CDR3 is TGTGCCCGCAGCTCCCAACAGGGTACTGAAGCTTTCTTT. It is translated as CARSSQQGTEAFF.

In its sample, this clonotype ranks as medium-sized. The chain links TRBV19 to TRBJ1-1, with D unclear. V was pared by 6 bases and J by 1 base, with 12 bases between. The CDR3 runs to 14 residues. Germline loops: CDR1 LNHDA, CDR2 SQIVND (reference sequence). CDR3 bases: TGTGCCAGTAGCCTTCGCGGACCGAACACTGAAGCTTTCTTT. It codes for CASSLRGPNTEAFF. Full variable domain (rest looked up from reference TRBV19 and TRBJ1-1): DGGITQSPKYLFRKEGQNVTLSCEQNLNHDAMYWYRQDPGQGLRLIYYSQIVNDFQKGDIAEGYSVSREKKESFPLTVTSAQKNPTAFYLCASSLRGPNTEAFFGQGTRLTVV.

The chain carries TRBV2 and TRBJ1-1; 7 bases fit TRBD1. The germline V gene encodes CDR1 SNHLY and CDR2 FYNNEI. The CDR3 contains 14 residues. The junction had 6 bases not matched to a gene; V was cut back by 8 bases and J by 0 bases. The CDR3 bases are TGTGCCAGCGAAATGGGACAGATGAACACTGAAGCTTTCTTT. Translating gives CASEMGQMNTEAFF. Together with reference TRBV2 and TRBJ1-1, the CDR3 gives the full variable domain: EPEVTQTPSHQVTQMGQEVILRCVPISNHLYFYWYRQILGQKVEFLVSFYNNEISEKSEIFDDQFSVERPDGSNFTLKIRSTKLEDSAMYFCASEMGQMNTEAFFGQGTRLTVV.

Concerning this clonotype: This may come from a read error, since a much larger clone is one base off. This chain joins TRBV29-1 and TRBJ1-2; D is possibly TRBD1 (5 bases). Trimming removed 6 bases at V and 5 bases at J, with 19 bases between. The length of the CDR3 is 14 residues. Looked up from germline, CDR1 is SQVTM and CDR2 is ANQGSEA. In DNA, the CDR3 is TGCAGCGTGAAAGATTCGACAGAAAGTTATGGCTACACCTTC. Translated, it gives CSVKDSTESYGYTF.

With regard to this clonotype: One end of the junction varies from germline; a read error may be responsible. This rearrangement joins TRBV5-4 to TRBJ1-1; TRBD1 agrees at 10 bases. Germline lookup yields CDR1 SGHNT and CDR2 YYREEE (reference sequence). The CDR3 has 15 residues. CDR3 protein: CASRLGGQGRTEAFF. CDR3 DNA: TGTGCCAGCAGATTGGGGGGACAGGGGAGGACTGAAGCTTTCTTT.

Worth noting for this clonotype: Given a much more abundant clone one base away, this may be a read error. The chain has TRBV5-1 and TRBJ2-2; D may correspond to TRBD1 or TRBD2 (5 bases each). Germline V gene lookup returns CDR1 SGHRS and CDR2 YFSETQ. The CDR3 length is 13 residues. In nucleotides, the CDR3 is TGCGCCAGCCGGGACCATAACACCTGGGAGCTGTTTTTT. It translates to CASRDHNTWELFF.

The chain employs TRBV20-1 and TRBJ1-5; 9 positions agree with TRBD1. The V gene end was trimmed by 0 bases and the J gene end by 12 bases; junction bases not matched to a gene: 9. CDR1 is DFQATT, CDR2 SNEGSKA, per germline (reference sequence). This CDR3 has 14 amino acids. The CDR3 reads CSARDMGQGGHQHF. The CDR3 DNA follows: TGCAGTGCTAGAGATATGGGACAGGGAGGGCACCAGCATTTT.

This clonotype has just a few counts. This may be a read error, as it is one base from a much larger clone. The CDR3 DNA is TGTGCCAGTAGGGTACTTTTCAATGAGCAGTTCTTC. The encoded protein is CASRVLFNEQFF. The chain recombines TRBV19 with TRBJ2-1; D unclear. Per germline, CDR1 LNHDA and CDR2 SQIVND (reference sequence). This CDR3 is 12 amino acids long. The V end lost 6 bases, the J end lost 6 bases, and 9 bases lay between the germline ends.

Comments on this clonotype: One junction end disagrees with the germline gene, perhaps due to a read error. This chain connects TRBV7-3 to TRBJ2-3; tentatively, D is TRBD2 (6 bases). CDR3 length: 13 residues. Germline V gives CDR1 SGHTA, CDR2 FQGTGA. In nucleotides, the CDR3 is TGTACCAGCAGTCTCACTAGCACAGATAAGCAGTATTTT. The encoded protein is CTSSLTSTDKQYF.

On this clonotype itself: Its ends do not fully match the called genes, so a read error is possible. V gene TRBV2 combines with J gene TRBJ1-5; D gene ambiguous. Germline V gene data show CDR1 as SNHLY and CDR2 as FYNNEI. The CDR3 runs to 16 residues. CDR3 coding DNA: TGTGCCAGCAGTGAAGTTCTGGAACATAGCAGTCAGACCCAGCATTTT. This sequence encodes CASSEVLEHSSQTQHF.

By sample share, this clonotype is medium-sized. The chain uses TRBV15 and TRBJ2-3, with 8 bases aligning to TRBD1. V gave up 1 base and J gave up 3 bases; unmatched junction bases: 9. The CDR3 length is 17 residues. In germline, CDR1 is LNHNV, CDR2 YYDKDF (reference sequence). The CDR3 sequence is CATSRAPGTGGTDTQYF. CDR3 coding DNA: TGTGCCACCAGCAGAGCTCCAGGGACAGGAGGGACAGATACGCAGTATTTT.

The chain links TRBV4-3 to TRBJ1-1, with D perhaps matching TRBD1 (6 bases). The germline V gene encodes CDR1 LGHNA and CDR2 YSLEER. The CDR3 consists of 17 residues. Between the trimmed V and J ends, which lost 0 bases and 2 bases, there was a span of 16 bases. The CDR3 coding sequence is TGCGCCAGCAGCCAAGATTGGGGGCGGTTGGGCAACACTGAAGCTTTCTTT. This gives the protein CASSQDWGRLGNTEAFF.

In its sample, this clonotype was seen many times. The rearrangement joins TRBV7-2 to TRBJ2-7; 12 bases align to TRBD2. Trimming took 4 bases from V and 7 from J; bases not matched to a gene: 14. Germline assignment: CDR1 SGHTA and CDR2 FQGNSA. This CDR3 has 17 residues. This chain's CDR3 is CASSSSGGLAGLGEQYF. DNA for the CDR3: TGTGCCAGCAGCTCCAGCGGCGGACTAGCGGGATTGGGGGAGCAGTACTTC.

This clonotype has a count of ten or more. The J gene is TRBJ1-2, the V gene TRBV18; D perhaps matches TRBD1 (5 bases). V was shortened by 0 bases and J by 5 bases, with 10 bases between the two germline ends. Germline CDR1 KGHSH, CDR2 LQKENI. The CDR3 has 14 residues. Written as DNA, the CDR3 is TGTGCCAGCTCACCACCGAACGGGGCTTATGGCTACACCTTC. It encodes CASSPPNGAYGYTF.

Sample share makes this clonotype medium-sized. The chain carries TRBV28 and TRBJ1-5; 7 nucleotides align to TRBD1. CDR3 size: 15 residues. The V gene's germline CDR1 is MDHEN and CDR2 SYDVKM. The V and J ends lost 8 bases and 1 base, in that order; junction bases with no gene match: 8. CDR3 nucleotide sequence: TGTGCCAGCCTCATCGGGACAGCAAGCAATCAGCCCCAGCATTTT. This gives the protein CASLIGTASNQPQHF.

This clonotype was seen repeatedly, ten times or more. A much larger clone differs by one base, so this may be a read error. The chain is built from TRBV6-1 and TRBJ2-1, with D possibly matching TRBD2 (5 bases). The CDR3 covers 12 residues. The germline V gene encodes CDR1 MNHNS and CDR2 SASEGT. The DNA of the CDR3 is TGTGCCAGCAGGAGGGCTTACAATGGGCAGTTCTTC. Protein product: CASRRAYNGQFF.

V and J are TRBV4-1 and TRBJ2-3, with 8 bases lining up with TRBD2. This CDR3 comprises 15 residues. V shed 4 bases and J 4 bases; nucleotides not matched to a gene: 7. Germline V gene sequence: CDR1 MGHRA, CDR2 YSYEKL. The CDR3 DNA reads as TGCGCCAGCAGCCTGACTAGCGAAAGTGCAGATACGCAGTATTTT. Amino acid sequence: CASSLTSESADTQYF.

About this clonotype itself: One junction end disagrees with the germline gene, perhaps due to a read error. V is TRBV19 and J is TRBJ1-2, with D tentatively TRBD1 (5 bases). The germline V gene encodes CDR1 LNHDA and CDR2 SQIVND (reference sequence). The CDR3 is made up of 13 amino acids. The chain's CDR3 is CASSSGTPCGCTF. The CDR3 DNA is TGTGCCAGTAGTAGCGGGACTCCCTGTGGCTGCACCTTC.

This clonotype has just one count. The junction differs from germline at one of its ends, possibly a read error. This chain's CDR3 is CACSQDSGTPTVKDTQYF. The CDR3 region has the DNA TGCGCCTGCAGCCAAGACTCCGGGACTCCTACCGTGAAAGATACGCAGTATTTC. The V gene is TRBV4-3, the J gene TRBJ2-3; a possible D gene is TRBD2 (6 bases). CDR3 size: 18 residues. Germline loops: CDR1 LGHNA, CDR2 YSLEER.